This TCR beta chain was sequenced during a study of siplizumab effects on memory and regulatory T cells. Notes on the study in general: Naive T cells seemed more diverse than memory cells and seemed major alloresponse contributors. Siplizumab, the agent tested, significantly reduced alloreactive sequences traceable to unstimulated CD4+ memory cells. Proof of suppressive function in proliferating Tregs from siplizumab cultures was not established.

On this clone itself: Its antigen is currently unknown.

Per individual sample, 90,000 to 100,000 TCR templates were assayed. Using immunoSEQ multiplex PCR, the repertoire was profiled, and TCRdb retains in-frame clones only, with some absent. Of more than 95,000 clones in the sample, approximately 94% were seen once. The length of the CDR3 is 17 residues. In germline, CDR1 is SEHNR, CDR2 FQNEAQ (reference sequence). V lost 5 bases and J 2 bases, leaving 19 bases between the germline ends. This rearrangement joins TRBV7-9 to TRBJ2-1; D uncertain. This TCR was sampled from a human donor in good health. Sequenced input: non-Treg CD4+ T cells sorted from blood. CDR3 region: CASSPTPLGRPYNEQFF. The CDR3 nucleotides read TGTGCCAGCAGCCCCACACCCCTCGGCCGCCCCTACAATGAGCAGTTCTTC.